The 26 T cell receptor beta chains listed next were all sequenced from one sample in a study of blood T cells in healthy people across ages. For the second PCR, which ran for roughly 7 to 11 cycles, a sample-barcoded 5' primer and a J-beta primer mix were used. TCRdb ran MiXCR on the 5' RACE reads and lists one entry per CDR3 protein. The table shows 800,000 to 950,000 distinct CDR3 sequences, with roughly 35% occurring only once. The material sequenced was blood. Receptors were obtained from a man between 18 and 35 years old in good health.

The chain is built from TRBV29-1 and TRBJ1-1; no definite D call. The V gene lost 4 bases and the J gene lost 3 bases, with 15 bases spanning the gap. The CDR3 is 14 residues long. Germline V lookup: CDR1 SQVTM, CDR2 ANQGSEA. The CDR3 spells CSVVALKSDTEAFF. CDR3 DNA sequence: TGCAGCGTTGTTGCTCTCAAGTCGGACACTGAAGCTTTCTTT. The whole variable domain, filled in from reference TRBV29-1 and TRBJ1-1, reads SAVISQKPSRDICQRGTSLTIQCQVDSQVTMMFWYRQQPGQSLTLIATANQGSEATYESGFVIDKFPISRPNLTFSTLTVSNMSPEDSSIYLCSVVALKSDTEAFFGQGTRLTVV.

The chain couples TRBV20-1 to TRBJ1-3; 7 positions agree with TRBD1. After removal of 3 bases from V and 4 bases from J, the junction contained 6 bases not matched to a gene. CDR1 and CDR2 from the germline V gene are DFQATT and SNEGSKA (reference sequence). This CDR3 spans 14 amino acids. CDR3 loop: CSASPTGSGNTIYF. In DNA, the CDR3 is TGCAGTGCTAGCCCGACAGGGTCCGGAAACACCATATATTTT.

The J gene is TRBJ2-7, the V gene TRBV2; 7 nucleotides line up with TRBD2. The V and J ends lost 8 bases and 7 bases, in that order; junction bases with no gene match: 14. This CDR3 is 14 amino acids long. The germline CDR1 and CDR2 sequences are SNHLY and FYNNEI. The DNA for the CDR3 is TGTGCCAGCGGACCGACTAGCTCTCTCCCAGAGCAGTACTTC. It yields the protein CASGPTSSLPEQYF.

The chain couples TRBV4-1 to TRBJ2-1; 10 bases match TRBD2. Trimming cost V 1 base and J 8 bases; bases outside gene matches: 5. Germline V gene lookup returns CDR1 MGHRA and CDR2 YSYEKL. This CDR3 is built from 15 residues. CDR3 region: CASSQGERGGDEQFF. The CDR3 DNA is TGCGCCAGCAGCCAAGGAGAGCGGGGGGGCGATGAGCAGTTCTTC.

The CDR3 DNA follows: TGTGCCAGCAACCCATCGTTACAGGGGAAGAACACTGAAGCTTTCTTT. Its translation is CASNPSLQGKNTEAFF. The chain is built from TRBV12-3 or TRBV12-4 and TRBJ1-1; 7 bases fit TRBD1. V was pared by 7 bases and J by 1 base, with 12 bases of the junction left unmatched. The CDR3 covers 16 residues.

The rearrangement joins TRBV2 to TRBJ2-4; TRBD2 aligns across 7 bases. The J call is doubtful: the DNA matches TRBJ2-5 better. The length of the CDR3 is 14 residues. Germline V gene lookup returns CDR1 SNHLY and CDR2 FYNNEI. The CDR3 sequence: CASSGSSGRETQYF. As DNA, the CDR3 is TGTGCCAGCAGTGGCTCTAGCGGTAGGGAGACCCAGTACTTC.

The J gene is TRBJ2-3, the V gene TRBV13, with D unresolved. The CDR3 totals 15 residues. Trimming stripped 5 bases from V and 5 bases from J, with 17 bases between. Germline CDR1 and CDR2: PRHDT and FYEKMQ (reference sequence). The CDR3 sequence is CASSPPPLGRDTQYF. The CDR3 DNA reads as TGTGCCAGCAGCCCCCCCCCCCTAGGAAGAGATACGCAGTATTTT.

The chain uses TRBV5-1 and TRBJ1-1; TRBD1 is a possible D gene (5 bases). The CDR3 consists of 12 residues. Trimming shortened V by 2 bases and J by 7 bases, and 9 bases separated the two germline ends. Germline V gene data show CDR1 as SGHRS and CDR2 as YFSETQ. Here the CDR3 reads CASSFWGVEAFF. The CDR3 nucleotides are TGCGCCAGCAGCTTCTGGGGGGTTGAAGCTTTCTTT.

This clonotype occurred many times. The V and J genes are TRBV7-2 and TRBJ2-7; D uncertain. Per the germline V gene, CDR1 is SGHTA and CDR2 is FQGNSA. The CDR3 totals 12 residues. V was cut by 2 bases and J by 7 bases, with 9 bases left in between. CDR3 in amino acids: CASSLPASEQYF. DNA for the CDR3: TGTGCCAGCAGCTTACCGGCTAGTGAGCAGTACTTC.

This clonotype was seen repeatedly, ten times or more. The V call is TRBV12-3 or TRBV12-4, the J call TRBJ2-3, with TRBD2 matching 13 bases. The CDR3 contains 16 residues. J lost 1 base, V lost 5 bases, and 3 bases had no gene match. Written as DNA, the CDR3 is TGTGCCAGCAGTCCTGGACTAGCGGGGGGCACAGATACGCAGTATTTT. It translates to CASSPGLAGGTDTQYF.

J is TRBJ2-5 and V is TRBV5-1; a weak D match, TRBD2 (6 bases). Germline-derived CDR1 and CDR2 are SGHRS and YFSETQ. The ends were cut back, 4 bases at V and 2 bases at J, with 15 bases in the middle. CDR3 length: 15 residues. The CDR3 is CASSGGGRTQETQYF. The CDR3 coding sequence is TGCGCCAGCAGCGGGGGAGGCAGAACACAAGAGACCCAGTACTTC.

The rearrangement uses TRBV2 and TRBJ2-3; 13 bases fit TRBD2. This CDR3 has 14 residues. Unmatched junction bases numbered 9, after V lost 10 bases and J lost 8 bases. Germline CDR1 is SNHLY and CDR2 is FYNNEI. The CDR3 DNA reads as TGTGCCACTACTGGGACTAGCGGGATGGGTACGCAGTATTTT. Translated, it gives CATTGTSGMGTQYF.

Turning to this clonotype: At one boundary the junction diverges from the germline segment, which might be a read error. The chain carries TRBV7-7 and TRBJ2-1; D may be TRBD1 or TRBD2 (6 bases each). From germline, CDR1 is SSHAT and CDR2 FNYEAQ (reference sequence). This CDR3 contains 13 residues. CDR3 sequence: CASSLVTGAEQFF. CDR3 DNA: TGTGCTAGCAGCTTAGTTACGGGGGCTGAGCAGTTCTTC.

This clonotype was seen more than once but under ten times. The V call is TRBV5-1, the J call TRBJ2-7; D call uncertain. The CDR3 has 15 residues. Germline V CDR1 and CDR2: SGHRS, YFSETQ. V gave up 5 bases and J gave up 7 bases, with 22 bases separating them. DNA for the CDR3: TGCGCCAGCAGACCGGACGCGGAAACCTACAATGAGCAGTACTTC. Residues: CASRPDAETYNEQYF. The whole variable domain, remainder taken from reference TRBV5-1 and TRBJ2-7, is KAGVTQTPRYLIKTRGQQVTLSCSPISGHRSVSWYQQTPGQGLQFLFEYFSETQRNKGNFPGRFSGRQFSNSRSEMNVSTLELGDSALYLCASRPDAETYNEQYFGPGTRLTVT.

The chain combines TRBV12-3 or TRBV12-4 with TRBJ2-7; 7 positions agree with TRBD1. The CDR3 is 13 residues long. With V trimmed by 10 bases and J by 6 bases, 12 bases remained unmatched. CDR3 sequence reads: CAILTGLPCEQYF. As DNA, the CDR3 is TGTGCCATATTGACAGGGCTTCCCTGCGAGCAGTACTTC.

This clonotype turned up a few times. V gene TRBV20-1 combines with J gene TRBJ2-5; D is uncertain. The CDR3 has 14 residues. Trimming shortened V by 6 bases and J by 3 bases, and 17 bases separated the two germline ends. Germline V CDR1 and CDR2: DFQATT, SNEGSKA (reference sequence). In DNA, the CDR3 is TGCAGTGCCCCCCTTACTCCCGGAAAAGAGACCCAGTACTTC. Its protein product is CSAPLTPGKETQYF.

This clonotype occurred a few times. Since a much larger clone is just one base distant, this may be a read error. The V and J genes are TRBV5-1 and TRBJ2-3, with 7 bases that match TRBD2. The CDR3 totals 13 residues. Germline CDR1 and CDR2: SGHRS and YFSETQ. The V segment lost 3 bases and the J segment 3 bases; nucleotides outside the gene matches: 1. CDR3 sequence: CASSWEGTDTQYF. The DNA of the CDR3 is TGCGCCAGCAGCTGGGAGGGGACAGATACGCAGTATTTT.

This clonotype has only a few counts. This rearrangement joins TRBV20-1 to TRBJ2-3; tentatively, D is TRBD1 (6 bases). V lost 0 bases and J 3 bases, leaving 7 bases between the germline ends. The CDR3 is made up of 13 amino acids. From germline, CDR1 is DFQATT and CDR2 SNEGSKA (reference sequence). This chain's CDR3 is CSARETGTDTQYF. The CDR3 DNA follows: TGCAGTGCTAGAGAGACAGGAACAGATACGCAGTATTTT.

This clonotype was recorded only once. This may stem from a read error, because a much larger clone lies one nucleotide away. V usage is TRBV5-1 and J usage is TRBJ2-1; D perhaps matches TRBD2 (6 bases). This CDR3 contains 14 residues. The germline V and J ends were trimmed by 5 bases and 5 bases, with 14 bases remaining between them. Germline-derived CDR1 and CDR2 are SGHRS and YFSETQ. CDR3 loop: CASRRRGGDNEQFF. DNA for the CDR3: TGCGCCAGCAGGCGGCGGGGCGGAGACAATGAGCAGTTCTTC.

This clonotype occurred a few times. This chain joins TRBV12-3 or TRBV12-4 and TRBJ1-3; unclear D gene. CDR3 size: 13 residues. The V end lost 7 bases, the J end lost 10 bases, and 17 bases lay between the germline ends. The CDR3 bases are TGTGCCAGCACCCTCTCTTCTTCTCGGACCATATATTTT. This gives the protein CASTLSSSRTIYF.

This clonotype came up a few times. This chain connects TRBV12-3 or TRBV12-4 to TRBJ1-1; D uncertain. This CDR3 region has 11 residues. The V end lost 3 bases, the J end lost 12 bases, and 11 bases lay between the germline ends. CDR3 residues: CASSFPGATFF. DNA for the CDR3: TGTGCCAGCAGTTTCCCAGGAGCTACTTTCTTT.

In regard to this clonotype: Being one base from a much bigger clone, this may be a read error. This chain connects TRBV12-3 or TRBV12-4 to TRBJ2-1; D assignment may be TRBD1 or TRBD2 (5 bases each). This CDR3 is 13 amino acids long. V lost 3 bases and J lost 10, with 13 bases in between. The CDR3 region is CASSFRDGYEQFF. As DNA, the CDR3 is TGTGCCAGCAGTTTCCGGGACGGCTACGAGCAGTTCTTC.

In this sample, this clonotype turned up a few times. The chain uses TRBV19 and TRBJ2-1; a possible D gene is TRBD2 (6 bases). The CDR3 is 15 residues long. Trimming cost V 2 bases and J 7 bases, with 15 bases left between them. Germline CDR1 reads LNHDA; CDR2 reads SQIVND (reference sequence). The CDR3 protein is CASSILGGVENEQFF. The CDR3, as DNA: TGTGCCAGTAGTATACTGGGCGGGGTTGAGAATGAGCAGTTCTTC.

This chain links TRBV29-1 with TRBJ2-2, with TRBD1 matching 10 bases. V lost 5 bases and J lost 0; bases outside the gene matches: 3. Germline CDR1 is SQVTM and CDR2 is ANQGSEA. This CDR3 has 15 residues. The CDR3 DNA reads TGCAGCGTTTCCGACAGGGGGCCGAACACCGGGGAGCTGTTTTTT. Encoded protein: CSVSDRGPNTGELFF.

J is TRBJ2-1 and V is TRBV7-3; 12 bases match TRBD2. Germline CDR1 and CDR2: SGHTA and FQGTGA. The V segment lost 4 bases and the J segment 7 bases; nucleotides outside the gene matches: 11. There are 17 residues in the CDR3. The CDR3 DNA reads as TGTGCCAGCAGCTCTTGGTCTAGCGGGGGGGCTTGGAATGAGCAGTTCTTC. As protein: CASSSWSSGGAWNEQFF. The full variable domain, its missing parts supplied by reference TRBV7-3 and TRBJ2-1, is GAGVSQTPSNKVTEKGKYVELRCDPISGHTALYWYRQSLGQGPEFLIYFQGTGAADDSGLPNDRFFAVRPEGSVSTLKIQRTERGDSAVYLCASSSWSSGGAWNEQFFGPGTRLTVL.

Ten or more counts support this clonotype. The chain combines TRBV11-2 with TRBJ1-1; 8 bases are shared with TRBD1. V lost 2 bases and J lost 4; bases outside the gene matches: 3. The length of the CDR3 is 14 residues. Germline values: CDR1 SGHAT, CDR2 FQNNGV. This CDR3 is CASSLRTGPTEAFF. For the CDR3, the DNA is TGTGCCAGCAGCTTACGGACAGGGCCCACTGAAGCTTTCTTT.